Listed below are T cell receptor beta chains from one sample, sequenced in a study of cytomegalovirus exposure and HLA in healthy donors. TCRdb's copy holds only in-frame clones and misses some; the assay was immunoSEQ multiplex PCR. This sample carries 150,000 to 200,000 clones, over 70% of them seen once, and the ten largest clones take 13% to 15%. Sequenced sample: PBMCs. Every receptor here comes from a woman between 40 and 50 years old in good health and CMV-seronegative. The CDR3 runs from the conserved cysteine through the conserved F or W.

v_gene: TRBV6-5
CDR3aa: CASSYRDREQPQHF

v_gene: TRBV5-1
CDR3aa: CASSLASSGEADTQYF

v_gene: TRBV4-1
CDR3aa: CASSQEGHWSNQPQHF

v_gene: TRBV6-5
CDR3aa: CASRPPGTRVETQYF

v_gene: TRBV13
CDR3aa: CASSRGHGNTEAFF

v_gene: TRBV4-3
CDR3aa: CASSHLTGRTEKLFF

v_gene: TRBV13
CDR3aa: CASSFRQGNQPQHF

v_gene: TRBV27
CDR3aa: CASSLYLGSSSQYF

v_gene: TRBV27
CDR3aa: CASGGLGNEQFF

v_gene: TRBV15
CDR3aa: CATSRDTLRGYEQYF

v_gene: TRBV4-3
CDR3aa: CASSHGLAGDTETQYF

v_gene: TRBV30
CDR3aa: CAWSAHGETGRYTIYF

v_gene: TRBV5-4
CDR3aa: CASSLDSGPAPYNEQFF

v_gene: TRBV28
CDR3aa: CASRKQGPLYYGYTF

v_gene: TRBV6-5
CDR3aa: CASRRSLGGEKLFF

v_gene: TRBV5-1
CDR3aa: CASSPGPEGTEAFF

v_gene: TRBV11-3
CDR3aa: CASSLVPGRPQHF

v_gene: TRBV28
CDR3aa: CASSLHGTISSYGYTF

v_gene: TRBV5-1
CDR3aa: CASSLTGTENSPLHF

v_gene: TRBV2
CDR3aa: CASRRQGTEQFF

v_gene: TRBV2
CDR3aa: CASSAQGVNTEAFF

v_gene: TRBV28
CDR3aa: CASSLIQGANIQYF

v_gene: TRBV7-2
CDR3aa: CASSLAAPPISGEQFF

v_gene: TRBV29-1
CDR3aa: CSVDPGQGYNEQFF

v_gene: TRBV4-2
CDR3aa: CASSLSSGLNNEQFF

v_gene: TRBV7-2
CDR3aa: CASSLTPGDNTEAFF

v_gene: TRBV28
CDR3aa: CASSITQGGETQYF

v_gene: TRBV6-5
CDR3aa: CASFQGYSYGYTF

v_gene: TRBV30
CDR3aa: CALMGGHNPNYGYTF

v_gene: TRBV4-2
CDR3aa: CASSQDRGNYGYTF

v_gene: TRBV27
CDR3aa: CASRASLPPYEQYF

v_gene: TRBV14
CDR3aa: CASSQDRTGKNTEAFF

v_gene: TRBV6-5
CDR3aa: CASRTPYEQYF

v_gene: TRBV5-1
CDR3aa: CASSLEGAFSEKLFF

v_gene: TRBV13
CDR3aa: CASSSRQGGDTQYF

v_gene: TRBV5-1
CDR3aa: CASSDHRGRNTEAFF

v_gene: TRBV18
CDR3aa: CASSRRDSTYNEQFF

v_gene: TRBV7-3
CDR3aa: CASSQRGGAGDTQYF

v_gene: TRBV7-2
CDR3aa: CASSARSGSTYEQYF

v_gene: TRBV4-3
CDR3aa: CASSQDLQDGNTIYF

v_gene: TRBV4-2
CDR3aa: CASSPYGVRDEQYF

v_gene: TRBV5-6
CDR3aa: CASSFPTELAGGRAYEQYF

v_gene: TRBV5-4
CDR3aa: CASSSDTGYEQYF

v_gene: TRBV28
CDR3aa: CASSLGRRYGYTF

v_gene: TRBV7-3
CDR3aa: CASSREGLLADTQYF

v_gene: TRBV2
CDR3aa: CASSVDRVPTDTQYF

v_gene: TRBV4-1
CDR3aa: CASSQGDRGLQETQYF

v_gene: TRBV7-8
CDR3aa: CASSLGRAVGVYEQYF

v_gene: TRBV28
CDR3aa: CASSPRGQGDETQYF

v_gene: TRBV28
CDR3aa: CASRSTGNEKLFF

v_gene: TRBV4-3
CDR3aa: CASSQEGGGNTGELFF

v_gene: TRBV11-2
CDR3aa: CASSLGDRSRGGYTF

v_gene: TRBV12-5
CDR3aa: CASGLVVGGIWGYGYTF

v_gene: TRBV10-3
CDR3aa: CAISETGRDGYTF